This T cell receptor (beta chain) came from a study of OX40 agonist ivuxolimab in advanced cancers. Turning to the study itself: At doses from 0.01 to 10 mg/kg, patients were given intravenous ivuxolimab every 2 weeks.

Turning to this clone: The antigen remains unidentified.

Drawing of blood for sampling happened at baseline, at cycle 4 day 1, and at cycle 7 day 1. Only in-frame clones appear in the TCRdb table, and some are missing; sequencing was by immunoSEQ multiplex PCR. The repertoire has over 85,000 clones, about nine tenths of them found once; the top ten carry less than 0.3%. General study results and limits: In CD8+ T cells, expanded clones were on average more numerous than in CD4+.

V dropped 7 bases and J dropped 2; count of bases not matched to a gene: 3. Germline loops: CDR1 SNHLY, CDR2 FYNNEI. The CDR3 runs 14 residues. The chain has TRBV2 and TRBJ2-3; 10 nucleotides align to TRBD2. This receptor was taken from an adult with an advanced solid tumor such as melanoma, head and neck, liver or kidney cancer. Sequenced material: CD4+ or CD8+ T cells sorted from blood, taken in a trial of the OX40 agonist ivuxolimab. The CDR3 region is CASTLAGFTDTQYF. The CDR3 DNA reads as TGTGCCAGCACACTAGCGGGATTCACAGATACGCAGTATTTT.